The TCR beta chain under discussion was sequenced for a study of blood T cell repertoires in COVID-19. In the study overall: Acute and convalescent COVID-19 specimens originated in the United States, Italy and Spain. T cells, B-cell-depleted T cells, or PBMCs provided the cDNA or gDNA that served as material.

The germline gives CDR1 SGHRS, CDR2 YFSETQ. This CDR3 has 16 amino acids. The V gene end was trimmed by 2 bases and the J gene end by 5 bases; junction bases not matched to a gene: 6. Recruited during active infection, patients (from Seattle) were subsequently followed longitudinally. The authors' processing: Nucleated cell counts were estimated from reference gene primer amplification. Repertoires were generated with immunoSEQ multiplex PCR, while TCRdb's copy carries only in-frame clones and drops some. Clonal size and the V and J genes are those of that table, whereas D and trimming came from the DNA. The repertoire holds 130,000 or so clones, around nine tenths seen once, with about 10% in the top ten.

Sample: peripheral blood. The receptor was isolated from a woman in her 70s with COVID-19, enrolled during active disease. The rearrangement links TRBV5-1 to TRBJ2-2, with TRBD2 matching 10 bases. The CDR3 DNA follows: TGCGCCAGCAGCTTAAGGCTAGCGGGGGATACCGGGGAGCTGTTTTTT. Translation gives CASSLRLAGDTGELFF.